These T cell receptor beta chains were read from a single sample in a study of intratumoral heterogeneity in liver cancer. Generated by immunoSEQ multiplex PCR, the TCRdb table keeps only in-frame clones and is missing some. This repertoire shows approximately 20,000 clones, around 67% found once; its top ten account for about a sixth. Source: tumor-adjacent normal tissue, taken before any cancer treatment. These receptors all come from a woman aged 70 to 79 with hepatocellular carcinoma. CDR3s include the opening cysteine and the closing phenylalanine or tryptophan. The order of the fields is J gene, V gene, D gene, clone size, CDR3 protein, CDR3 DNA. The D gene is left open where the match is weak. For some rows the clone size is stated as once, few or many, or as a class when expanded; others skip it.

TRBJ2-7 TRBV6-5 NA NA CASSYGGRTYEQYF TGTGCCAGCAGTTACGGGGGAAGGACCTACGAGCAGTACTTC
TRBJ2-2 TRBV28 TRBD2 NA CASFEGTSSNTGELFF TGTGCCAGTTTCGAGGGGACTAGTTCGAACACCGGGGAGCTGTTTTTT
TRBJ2-1 TRBV28 NA NA CASSLVVNEQFF TGTGCCAGCAGTCTAGTAGTCAATGAGCAGTTCTTC
TRBJ2-1 TRBV5-4 NA few CASSPPTSNEQFF TGTGCCAGCAGCCCACCGACATCCAATGAGCAGTTCTTC
TRBJ2-7 TRBV5-4 NA NA CASSWETGSYEQYF TGTGCCAGCAGCTGGGAAACGGGATCCTACGAGCAGTACTTC
TRBJ1-1 TRBV19 NA NA CASSHRPRENTEAFF TGTGCCAGTAGTCACAGACCGAGAGAGAACACTGAAGCTTTCTTT
TRBJ2-1 TRBV24-1 TRBD2 NA CATSDASLAGLNEQFF TGTGCCACCAGTGACGCCAGCCTAGCGGGACTCAATGAGCAGTTCTTC
TRBJ1-1 TRBV5-6 NA NA CASWGVFRDTEAFF TGTGCCAGCTGGGGGGTCTTTCGGGACACTGAAGCTTTCTTT
TRBJ2-1 TRBV5-1 TRBD2 NA CASSVLLAGGEQFF TGCGCCAGCAGCGTATTACTAGCGGGAGGTGAGCAGTTCTTC
TRBJ1-2 TRBV6-1 TRBD1 NA CASSEALGQGVNGYTF TGTGCCAGCAGTGAAGCGCTGGGACAGGGGGTAAATGGCTACACCTTC
TRBJ2-5 TRBV9 NA NA CASSFRTASQETQYF TGTGCCAGCAGCTTCCGGACAGCAAGCCAAGAGACCCAGTACTTC
TRBJ2-2 TRBV9 NA few CASSVAGMDTGELFF TGTGCCAGCAGCGTAGCAGGGATGGACACCGGGGAGCTGTTTTTT
TRBJ1-2 TRBV7-9 NA few CASSLGGGVGYTF TGTGCCAGCAGCTTAGGCGGGGGAGTTGGCTACACCTTC
TRBJ2-5 TRBV5-1 TRBD2 NA CASSTTSGGGTQYF TGCGCCAGCAGCACGACTAGCGGAGGGGGGACCCAGTACTTC
TRBJ2-4 TRBV13 NA NA CASSAGLAAKNIQYF TGTGCCAGCAGCGCGGGACTCGCAGCCAAAAACATTCAGTACTTC
TRBJ2-4 TRBV13 NA NA CASSLIRISNIQYF TGTGCCAGCAGCTTAATTCGGATTTCGAACATTCAGTACTTC
TRBJ2-7 TRBV6-5 TRBD1 NA CASKPGTGAYEQYF TGTGCCAGCAAACCGGGGACAGGGGCCTACGAGCAGTACTTC
TRBJ1-2 TRBV3-1/TRBV3-2 NA few CASSQGSKGYTF TGTGCCAGCAGCCAAGGGTCGAAGGGCTACACCTTC
TRBJ2-7 TRBV3-1/TRBV3-2 TRBD1 NA CASSLRQGNTYEQYF TGTGCCAGCAGCCTTCGACAGGGAAATACCTACGAGCAGTACTTC
TRBJ2-5 TRBV21-1 NA NA CASSKEGERTGYQETQYF TGTGCCAGCAGCAAAGAGGGGGAGCGGACAGGTTACCAAGAGACCCAGTACTTC
TRBJ2-7 TRBV7-9 TRBD1 NA CASSYDRDEQYF TGTGCCAGCAGCTACGACAGGGACGAGCAGTACTTC
TRBJ1-6 TRBV30 NA few CAWTEEAAVGNSPLHF TGTGCCTGGACTGAAGAGGCAGCCGTTGGGAATTCACCCCTCCACTTT
TRBJ2-3 TRBV5-1 TRBD2 NA CASSSGHTDTQYF TGCGCCAGCAGTAGCGGGCATACAGATACGCAGTATTTT
TRBJ1-1 TRBV11-2 NA NA CASSLESHNTEAFF TGTGCCAGCAGCTTAGAGTCTCATAACACTGAAGCTTTCTTT
TRBJ2-7 TRBV5-1 TRBD2 NA CASRGTSGRSSYEQYF TGCGCCAGCAGAGGGACTAGCGGGAGGAGCTCCTACGAGCAGTACTTC
TRBJ2-6 TRBV20-1 NA NA CSASRGSGANVLTF TGCAGTGCTAGTCGGGGCTCTGGGGCCAACGTCCTGACTTTC
TRBJ1-1 TRBV28 TRBD1 NA CASRTGDLNTEAFF TGTGCCAGCCGAACAGGGGACTTGAACACTGAAGCTTTCTTT
TRBJ2-1 TRBV27 NA NA CASSFEGTYNEQFF TGTGCCAGCAGTTTTGAAGGTACCTACAATGAGCAGTTCTTC
TRBJ2-3 TRBV5-1 TRBD1 NA CASSRDRSLSTDTQYF TGCGCCAGCAGTCGGGACAGGAGCCTTAGCACAGATACGCAGTATTTT
TRBJ1-2 TRBV2 NA NA CASSEGRQNYGYTF TGTGCCAGCAGTGAAGGGCGGCAGAACTATGGCTACACCTTC
TRBJ2-5 TRBV29-1 NA NA CSVGKGLETQYF TGCAGCGTGGGAAAGGGTTTGGAGACCCAGTACTTC
TRBJ2-2 TRBV10-3 NA few CATTDTRTGELFF TGTGCCACCACGGACACTCGTACCGGGGAGCTGTTTTTT
TRBJ1-1 TRBV7-9 TRBD1 NA CASSGQGNTEAFF TGTGCCAGCAGCGGACAGGGGAACACTGAAGCTTTCTTT
TRBJ1-2 TRBV27 TRBD1 NA CASSFSGQGAPGYTF TGTGCCAGCAGTTTCTCAGGACAGGGGGCGCCCGGCTACACCTTC
TRBJ2-1 TRBV21-1 NA NA CASSRRDSTTYNEQFF TGTGCCAGCAGCAGACGGGACTCTACAACCTACAATGAGCAGTTCTTC
TRBJ2-5 TRBV27 NA NA CASSPLSGGETQYF TGTGCCAGCAGTCCCTTATCCGGTGGAGAGACCCAGTACTTC
TRBJ2-5 TRBV20-1 NA NA CSATKLETQYF TGCAGTGCTACGAAGTTAGAGACCCAGTACTTC
TRBJ2-7 TRBV29-1 NA few CSVKRPGTKNPYEQYF TGCAGCGTGAAGCGCCCCGGGACGAAGAACCCCTACGAGCAGTACTTC
TRBJ2-1 TRBV14 NA NA CASSQQRASYNEQFF TGTGCCAGCAGCCAGCAGCGGGCTTCCTACAATGAGCAGTTCTTC
TRBJ2-2 TRBV24-1 NA NA CATSVGGPTGELFF TGTGCCACCAGTGTTGGGGGTCCTACCGGGGAGCTGTTTTTT
TRBJ2-5 TRBV28 NA NA CASSFPGTPQETQYF TGTGCCAGCAGTTTCCCGGGGACACCCCAAGAGACCCAGTACTTC
TRBJ2-7 TRBV7-8 NA few CASSLVLREQYF TGTGCCAGCAGCTTAGTCTTGCGCGAGCAGTACTTC
TRBJ1-3 TRBV5-1 TRBD1 NA CASSRGGQGTGNTIYF TGCGCCAGCAGCCGGGGTGGACAGGGCACCGGAAACACCATATATTTT
TRBJ2-3 TRBV10-1 NA NA CASSGLGADTQYF TGCGCCAGCAGTGGACTAGGGGCAGATACGCAGTATTTT
TRBJ2-5 TRBV7-6 TRBD2 few CASSRWTSYQETQYF TGTGCCAGCAGCCGTTGGACTAGCTACCAAGAGACCCAGTACTTC
TRBJ1-1 TRBV30 NA NA CAWRAGQSVGAFF TGTGCCTGGAGGGCTGGACAGTCAGTGGGGGCTTTCTTT
TRBJ1-2 TRBV7-3 TRBD1 NA CASSSSGTESSGYTF TGTGCCAGCAGCTCCTCCGGGACAGAATCCAGTGGCTACACCTTC
TRBJ2-7 TRBV5-6 NA NA CASSFGRAYEQYF TGTGCCAGCAGCTTCGGGCGGGCCTACGAGCAGTACTTC
TRBJ2-5 TRBV5-6 TRBD2 NA CASSYAGREGETQYF TGTGCCAGCAGTTACGCGGGTAGGGAGGGGGAGACCCAGTACTTC
TRBJ2-6 TRBV2 TRBD1 NA CASSRVHRGSSGANVLTF TGTGCCAGCAGTCGGGTCCACAGGGGTAGCTCTGGGGCCAACGTCCTGACTTTC
TRBJ1-1 TRBV27 NA once CASGRNTEAFF TGTGCCAGCGGCAGGAACACTGAAGCTTTCTTT
TRBJ2-1 TRBV2 TRBD2 NA CASSEGGEQFF TGTGCCAGCAGTGAGGGAGGGGAGCAGTTCTTC
TRBJ1-1 TRBV10-3 TRBD1 NA CAISALGQGDTEAFF TGTGCCATCAGTGCTCTGGGACAGGGGGACACTGAAGCTTTCTTT
TRBJ2-1 TRBV18 NA NA CASSLSAPGARNEQFF TGTGCCAGCTCCTTGAGCGCACCGGGAGCCCGAAATGAGCAGTTCTTC
TRBJ2-2 TRBV29-1 TRBD1 NA CSVDRGLSTGELFF TGCAGCGTGGACAGGGGGCTTAGCACCGGGGAGCTGTTTTTT
TRBJ1-1 TRBV29-1 NA NA CSVSREVNTEAFF TGCAGCGTATCAAGGGAGGTCAACACTGAAGCTTTCTTT
TRBJ1-1 TRBV28 NA NA CASSPPRSMNTEAFF TGTGCCAGCAGTCCCCCGCGGAGCATGAACACTGAAGCTTTCTTT
TRBJ1-2 TRBV28 TRBD1 NA CASSQRDRGVYGYTF TGTGCCAGCAGTCAACGGGACAGGGGCGTCTATGGCTACACCTTC
TRBJ1-1 TRBV2 TRBD1 NA CASRTGGGTEAFF TGTGCCAGCAGGACAGGGGGCGGTACTGAAGCTTTCTTT